This T cell receptor beta chain is drawn from a study of shared clonotypes between healthy human individuals. Participating donors were healthy, HIV-negative adults free of recent acute infections or vaccinations. CDR1 is SEHNR, CDR2 FQNEAQ, per germline (reference sequence). Deletions cut 4 bases from V and 3 bases from J, with 10 bases between. CDR3 length: 14 residues. TCRdb keeps only in-frame clones here, not all; method: immunoSEQ multiplex PCR. The data show millions of clones, 85% to 95% seen once. Sample: naive CD4+ T cells sorted from blood. The subset is: CD45RA+ positively selected. The clonotype originates from a man younger than 35 in good health. This chain links TRBV7-9 with TRBJ1-5; D remains ambiguous. The CDR3 protein is CASSSDLTNQPQHF. CDR3 DNA sequence: TGTGCCAGCAGCTCGGACCTCACCAATCAGCCCCAGCATTTT.